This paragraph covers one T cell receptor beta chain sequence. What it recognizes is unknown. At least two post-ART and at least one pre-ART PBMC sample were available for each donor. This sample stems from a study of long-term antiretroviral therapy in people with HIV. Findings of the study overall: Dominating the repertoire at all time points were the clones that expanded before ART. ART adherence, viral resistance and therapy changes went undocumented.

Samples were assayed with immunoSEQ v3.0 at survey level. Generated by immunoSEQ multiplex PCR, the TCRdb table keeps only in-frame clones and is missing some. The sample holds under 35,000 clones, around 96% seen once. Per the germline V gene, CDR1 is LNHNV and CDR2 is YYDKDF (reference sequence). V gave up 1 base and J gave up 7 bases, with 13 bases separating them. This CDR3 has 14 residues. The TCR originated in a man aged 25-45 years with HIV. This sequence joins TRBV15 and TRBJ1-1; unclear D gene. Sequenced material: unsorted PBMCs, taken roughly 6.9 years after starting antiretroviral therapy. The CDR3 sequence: CATSRGGNFVEAFF. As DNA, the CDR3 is TGTGCCACCAGCAGAGGTGGCAATTTCGTTGAAGCTTTCTTT. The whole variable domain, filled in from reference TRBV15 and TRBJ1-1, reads DAMVIQNPRYQVTQFGKPVTLSCSQTLNHNVMYWYQQKSSQAPKLLFHYYDKDFNNEADTPDNFQSRRPNTSFCFLDIRSPGLGDTAMYLCATSRGGNFVEAFFGQGTRLTVV.